Listed below are T cell receptor beta chains from one sample, sequenced in a study of blood T cells in healthy people across ages. A single record per CDR3 protein comes from TCRdb applying MiXCR to the 5' RACE reads. The sample yields under 750,000 distinct CDR3 sequences, less than 60% seen once. The sample consisted of blood. All receptors derive from a man of 80 years or more in good health. Both conserved end residues are part of each CDR3. D genes are given only for firm matches. A row's size may be missing; if present it is once, few, many or a size class.

- TRBJ1-1 - TRBV29-1 CSGGAGRTEAFF TGCTCCGGGGGCGCGGGTAGGACTGAAGCTTTCTTT
- TRBJ2-4 - TRBV20-1 CSAETKNIQYF TGCAGTGCTGAGACCAAAAACATTCAGTACTTC
few TRBJ1-2 TRBD1 TRBV15 CATSRDQGASGYTF TGTGCCACCAGCAGAGATCAGGGGGCAAGTGGCTACACCTTC
many TRBJ2-5 - TRBV6-5 CASSSASGQGSGPQYF TGTGCCAGCAGTTCCGCCTCGGGACAAGGAAGCGGTCCCCAGTACTTC
- TRBJ2-5 - TRBV7-9 CASSLAALSGRETQYF TGTGCCAGCAGCTTAGCCGCTCTAAGTGGGAGGGAGACCCAGTACTTC
- TRBJ1-5 - TRBV4-1 CASSQGGWQPGDQPQHF TGCGCCAGCAGCCAAGGGGGGTGGCAACCGGGGGATCAGCCCCAGCATTTT
many TRBJ2-2 - TRBV6-5 CASSRGLERVTGELFF TGTGCCAGCAGTCGGGGACTGGAGAGAGTTACCGGGGAGCTGTTTTTT
- TRBJ2-3 TRBD2 TRBV10-3 CAIGTSGRTLGDTQYF TGTGCCATCGGGACTAGCGGGAGGACCCTCGGGGATACGCAGTATTTT
- TRBJ2-5 TRBD2 TRBV15 CATSRTSGTQYF TGTGCCACCAGCAGGACTAGCGGGACCCAGTACTTC
few TRBJ2-7 - TRBV28 CASSLLASTSYEQYF TGTGCCAGCAGTTTACTAGCTTCGACCTCCTACGAGCAGTACTTC
- TRBJ1-1 TRBD1 TRBV5-1 CASSWRQGPSNTEAFF TGCGCCAGCAGCTGGCGACAGGGACCGTCGAACACTGAAGCTTTCTTT
- TRBJ1-1 - TRBV10-3 CAITDGTPGGAFF TGTGCCATCACTGACGGGACACCTGGGGGAGCTTTCTTT
- TRBJ2-7 TRBD2 TRBV5-6 CASSLGGLASYEQYF TGTGCCAGCAGTTTAGGCGGACTAGCGTCCTACGAGCAGTACTTC
few TRBJ2-1 - TRBV6-5 CASSYSGRLSSYNEQFF TGTGCCAGCAGTTACTCGGGTCGACTGAGCTCCTACAATGAGCAGTTCTTC
few TRBJ2-7 - TRBV6-6 CASRRAIGDEQYF TGTGCCAGCAGACGAGCAATTGGGGACGAGCAGTACTTC
- TRBJ1-2 - TRBV23-1 CASSPEQDKYGYTF TGCGCCAGCAGTCCCGAACAGGATAAGTATGGCTACACCTTC
- TRBJ1-2 TRBD1 TRBV5-6 CASGPGTAINYGYTF TGTGCCAGCGGACCCGGGACAGCGATTAACTATGGCTACACCTTC
- TRBJ1-5 - TRBV6-2/TRBV6-3 CASSYSTAHNQPQHF TGTGCCAGCAGTTACTCGACAGCTCACAATCAGCCCCAGCATTTT
many TRBJ2-6 - TRBV6-5 CASSAAGSGANVLTF TGTGCCAGCAGTGCGGCAGGGTCTGGGGCCAACGTCCTGACTTTC
once TRBJ2-1 - TRBV2 CASSARGPPYNEQFF TGTGCCAGCAGCGCCCGGGGGCCCCCCTACAATGAGCAGTTCTTC
- TRBJ1-2 - TRBV6-6 CASSYGGGAGSGYTF TGTGCCAGCAGTTATGGGGGGGGGGCAGGCAGTGGCTACACCTTC
few TRBJ2-5 - TRBV9 CASSRNPAGDVETQYF TGTGCCAGCAGCCGAAACCCCGCCGGGGATGTAGAGACCCAGTACTTC
few TRBJ2-7 TRBD2 TRBV7-3 CASSLTSGRMYEQYF TGTGCCAGCAGCTTAACCAGCGGGAGAATGTACGAGCAGTACTTC
- TRBJ2-2 TRBD2 TRBV7-7 CASSSGTSGTTGELFF TGTGCTAGCAGCTCCGGGACTAGCGGGACAACCGGGGAGCTGTTTTTT
- TRBJ2-7 TRBD1 TRBV11-2 CASSPLRTGRSYEQYF TGTGCCAGCAGCCCTTTGAGGACAGGGAGATCCTACGAGCAGTACTTC
- TRBJ1-5 - TRBV7-2 CASSVVDAQPQHF TGTGCCAGCAGCGTAGTCGACGCGCAGCCCCAGCATTTT
many TRBJ2-5 - TRBV6-5 CASRNYGDQETQYF TGTGCCAGCAGAAACTATGGGGACCAGGAGACCCAGTACTTC
- TRBJ2-3 - TRBV9 CASSVAGISTDTQYF TGTGCCAGCAGCGTAGCCGGGATAAGCACAGATACGCAGTATTTT
many TRBJ1-5 TRBD1 TRBV6-5 CASSRDRNNQPQHF TGTGCCAGCAGTCGGGACAGGAACAATCAGCCCCAGCATTTT
- TRBJ1-5 - TRBV4-2 CASSQAGDQPQHF TGTGCCAGCAGCCAAGCAGGGGATCAGCCCCAGCATTTT
- TRBJ2-1 - TRBV30 CAWRTESNYNEQFF TGTGCCTGGAGGACGGAGTCTAACTACAATGAGCAGTTCTTC
- TRBJ2-1 - TRBV7-3 CASSLGFLAMEQFF TGTGCCAGCAGCTTAGGCTTCCTAGCCATGGAGCAGTTCTTC
few TRBJ2-1 - TRBV20-1 CSARPGWNEQFF TGCAGTGCTAGACCGGGGTGGAATGAGCAGTTCTTC
- TRBJ2-5 TRBD2 TRBV6-6 CASSYIGAGGGNGQYF TGTGCCAGCAGTTACATCGGGGCCGGCGGGGGGAATGGGCAGTACTTC
few TRBJ1-1 - TRBV20-1 CSATGTANTEAFF TGCAGTGCTACAGGGACTGCGAACACTGAAGCTTTCTTT
- TRBJ2-7 TRBD2 TRBV6-6 CASSHSRASGESQYF TGTGCCAGCAGTCACTCCCGGGCTAGCGGTGAGTCCCAGTACTTC
- TRBJ1-2 - TRBV6-2/TRBV6-3 CASSLIPIGGGSYGCTF TGTGCCAGCAGTTTAATCCCCATAGGAGGAGGTTCCTATGGCTGCACCTTC
few TRBJ2-1 TRBD2 TRBV7-2 CASSSPFGGRANNEQFF TGTGCCAGCAGCTCCCCCTTCGGAGGGAGGGCCAACAATGAGCAGTTCTTC
- TRBJ2-5 - TRBV15 CATSRDREGQETQYF TGTGCCACCAGCAGAGATAGAGAGGGACAAGAGACCCAGTACTTC
- TRBJ1-5 - TRBV3-1 CASSQGLRGASNQPQHF TGTGCCAGCAGCCAGGGTTTGAGGGGGGCGAGCAATCAGCCCCAGCATTTT
- TRBJ1-1 TRBD1 TRBV6-6 CASSPTTGWGTEAFF TGTGCCAGCAGTCCTACGACAGGGTGGGGCACTGAAGCTTTCTTT
many TRBJ2-2 TRBD1 TRBV6-5 CASSPGTGGFTGELFF TGTGCCAGCAGTCCGGGGACAGGGGGTTTCACCGGGGAGCTGTTTTTT
few TRBJ2-5 TRBD1 TRBV20-1 CSAKGQTETQYF TGCAGTGCTAAGGGACAGACGGAGACCCAGTACTTC
- TRBJ2-7 - TRBV5-1 CASSPSQIPYEQYF TGCGCCAGCAGCCCTTCTCAGATCCCCTACGAGCAGTACTTC
- TRBJ2-1 TRBD1 TRBV13 CASSTGTGPKQFF TGTGCCAGCAGCACCGGGACAGGTCCGAAGCAGTTCTTC
- TRBJ2-3 - TRBV5-1 CASSLYRPQGDTQYF TGCGCCAGCAGCTTGTACAGGCCCCAGGGAGATACGCAGTATTTT
- TRBJ2-7 - TRBV7-2 CARTRPCISVSAAPYEQYF -
- TRBJ2-3 TRBD2 TRBV7-3 CANSLNPLAGGPRDTQYF TGTGCCAACAGCTTAAACCCACTAGCGGGGGGACCTAGAGATACGCAGTATTTT
once TRBJ2-5 - TRBV7-9 CASSFTGMRETQYF TGTGCCAGCAGCTTTACAGGGATGCGAGAGACCCAGTACTTC
- TRBJ1-2 TRBD1 TRBV5-1 CASSLGTGGYYGYTF TGCGCCAGCAGCTTGGGGACAGGGGGATACTATGGCTACACCTTC
many TRBJ1-4 TRBD1 TRBV6-5 CASSYSGTANEKLFF TGTGCCAGCAGTTACTCAGGGACAGCAAATGAAAAACTGTTTTTT
- TRBJ2-5 - TRBV7-2 CASRSQTGSETQYF TGTGCCAGCAGGTCCCAAACGGGTTCGGAGACCCAGTACTTC
- TRBJ2-3 - TRBV28 CASSSDRGWVTDTQYF TGTGCCAGCAGTTCCGACCGGGGGTGGGTAACAGATACGCAGTATTTT
- TRBJ2-6 - TRBV29-1 CGVETSGANVLTF TGCGGCGTCGAAACCTCTGGGGCCAACGTCCTGACTTTC